This T cell receptor beta chain was obtained from a study of CD8 T cells in ankylosing spondylitis. This clonotype has a handful of counts. MiXCR, applied by TCRdb to the 5' RACE reads, yields one record per CDR3 protein. The top ten clones hold around 14% of a sample with about 350,000 distinct CDR3 sequences, approximately 22% of them seen once. This CDR3 region has 14 residues. Trimming left V 3 bases short and J 3 bases short, with 12 bases between. Germline V CDR1 and CDR2: SGHTA, FQGNSA. The gene calls are TRBV7-2 and TRBJ2-7; D perhaps matches TRBD2 (5 bases). The source of this sequence is a male donor with ankylosing spondylitis or in good health (not recorded which). Sequenced sample: blood, either unsorted or a sorted T cell fraction (not recorded which). The CDR3 region is CASSLEQRFYEQYF. The DNA for the CDR3 is TGTGCCAGCAGCTTGGAACAGCGGTTCTACGAGCAGTACTTC.